This entry lists 19 T cell receptor beta chains sequenced from one sample in a study of shared clonotypes between healthy human individuals. Assay used: immunoSEQ multiplex PCR; TCRdb lists only in-frame clones, some missing. The table shows 2 million to 3 million clones, with approximately 94% occurring only once. Sample: naive CD4+ T cells sorted from blood. Subset meaning: CD45RA+ positively selected. These receptor sequences come from a man between 18 and 29 years old in good health.

This clone was seen only once. The chain joins TRBV11-2 to TRBJ2-7, with 9 bases identical to TRBD2. Losses at the gene ends were 1 base for V and 3 bases for J; bases not matched to a gene: 7. Germline lookup yields CDR1 SGHAT and CDR2 FQNNGV. The CDR3 consists of 16 residues. In DNA, the CDR3 is TGTGCCAGCAGCTTAGGCGACCTACTAGCGGGCTACGAGCAGTACTTC. As protein: CASSLGDLLAGYEQYF.

The chain combines TRBV6-5 with TRBJ1-4, with TRBD1 matching over 7 bases. CDR3 length equals 16 residues. CDR1 MNHEY and CDR2 SVGAGI come from the germline V gene. Trimming at V came to 0 bases and at J to 6 bases, leaving 7 bases not matched to a gene. The CDR3 region has the DNA TGTGCCAGCAGTTACTCTTACCGGACAGGCCATGAAAAACTGTTTTTT. Its protein product is CASSYSYRTGHEKLFF.

This clone was seen only once. V gene TRBV7-8 combines with J gene TRBJ1-3; 8 nucleotides line up with TRBD1. The ends lost 5 bases at V and 4 bases at J; junction bases unmatched: 10. The germline CDR1 and CDR2 sequences are SGHVS and FQNEAQ. The CDR3 sequence is 16 residues long. For the CDR3, the DNA is TGTGCCAGCAGCCTAAGTGTACAGGGGGGGGGAAACACCATATATTTT. Translating it yields CASSLSVQGGGNTIYF. Based on the CDR3 plus reference TRBV7-8 and TRBJ1-3, the full variable domain is GAGVSQSPRYKVAKRGQDVALRCDPISGHVSLFWYQQALGQGPEFLTYFQNEAQLDKSGLPSDRFFAERPEGSVSTLKIQRTQQEDSAVYLCASSLSVQGGGNTIYFGEGSWLTVV.

V gene TRBV6-5 combines with J gene TRBJ1-1; D is undetermined. The CDR3 length is 14 residues. Germline V gives CDR1 MNHEY, CDR2 SVGAGI. The V and J ends lost 0 bases and 12 bases respectively, with 17 bases between them. Written as DNA, the CDR3 is TGTGCCAGCAGTTACTCCCTTTCTTCTCTCGTGTCTTTCTTT. Translation: CASSYSLSSLVSFF.

The rearrangement joins TRBV18 to TRBJ1-1, with 8 bases matching TRBD1. The V segment lost 1 base and the J segment 5 bases; nucleotides outside the gene matches: 6. The CDR3 runs to 15 residues. Germline-derived CDR1 and CDR2 are KGHSH and LQKENI. DNA for the CDR3: TGTGCCAGCTCACCACAGGCAGGGGGCAGGACTGAAGCTTTCTTT. Protein: CASSPQAGGRTEAFF.

This chain connects TRBV7-6 to TRBJ2-7; D not resolved. Germline V CDR1 and CDR2: SGHVS, FNYEAQ. The CDR3 extends over 15 amino acids. Trimming stripped 5 bases from V and 2 bases from J, with 16 bases between. The CDR3 DNA follows: TGTGCCAGCAGCCGAGACTCCGACCCGCCCTACGAGCAGTACTTC. The encoded protein is CASSRDSDPPYEQYF.

The V call is TRBV10-3, the J call TRBJ1-3; perhaps TRBD1 as D (5 bases). The CDR3 is 14 residues long. The ends were cut back, 8 bases at V and 0 bases at J, with 11 bases in the middle. Germline values: CDR1 ENHRY, CDR2 SYGVKD. The CDR3 region is CAIAGTDSGNTIYF. CDR3 DNA sequence: TGTGCCATCGCCGGGACCGACTCTGGAAACACCATATATTTT.

To note about this clone: The identical CDR3 is also encoded by other nucleotide sequences in the sample. The chain uses TRBV27 and TRBJ1-2; the match to TRBD1 covers 7 bases. The junction had 4 bases not matched to a gene; V was cut back by 5 bases and J by 4 bases. Per germline, CDR1 MNHEY and CDR2 SMNVEV (reference sequence). The CDR3 extends over 13 amino acids. CDR3 loop: CASSLRQGYGYTF. The CDR3 coding sequence is TGTGCCAGCAGTCTCCGACAGGGCTATGGCTACACCTTC.

CDR3 sequence reads: CASSQGDIQETQYF. For the CDR3, the DNA is TGTGCCAGCAGTCAGGGGGACATCCAAGAGACCCAGTACTTC. The V and J genes are TRBV28 and TRBJ2-5; 7 positions agree with TRBD1. The germline gives CDR1 MDHEN, CDR2 SYDVKM. The CDR3 totals 14 residues. The V segment lost 5 bases and the J segment 1 base; nucleotides outside the gene matches: 4.

This chain connects TRBV6-4 to TRBJ2-1; unclear D gene. Germline-derived CDR1 and CDR2 are MRHNA and SNTAGT. There are 15 residues in the CDR3. With 0 bases removed from V and 8 bases from J, the gap between germline ends came to 14 bases. CDR3 in DNA: TGTGCCAGCAGTGACTCATGGCTGCCGGATCATGAGCAGTTCTTC. Translation: CASSDSWLPDHEQFF.

The rearrangement uses TRBV11-1 and TRBJ2-7; TRBD1 matches at 8 bases. The CDR3 is 15 residues long. The junction had 9 bases not matched to a gene; V was cut back by 5 bases and J by 3 bases. Germline-derived CDR1 and CDR2 are SGHAT and FQDESV (reference sequence). The DNA of the CDR3 is TGTGCCAGCAGCATCGGGACAGGTATCGTCTACGAGCAGTACTTC. It specifies CASSIGTGIVYEQYF.

This chain connects TRBV30 to TRBJ2-5; the D gene is possibly TRBD2 (5 bases). CDR3 size: 12 residues. Trimming stripped 0 bases from V and 9 bases from J, with 11 bases between. Germline V gene sequence: CDR1 GTSNPN, CDR2 SVGIG (reference sequence). The CDR3 DNA reads TGTGCCTGGAGTGTACTAGTAGGCTCCCAGTACTTC. Its protein is CAWSVLVGSQYF.

The rearrangement links TRBV4-2 to TRBJ2-3, with 16 nucleotides matching TRBD2. The ends lost 4 bases at V and 1 base at J; junction bases unmatched: 8. The CDR3 covers 19 residues. Germline CDR1 is LGHNA and CDR2 is YNFKEQ. Written as DNA, the CDR3 is TGTGCCAGCAGCCTCACGGGACTAGCGGGGGGGCAGGGCACAGATACGCAGTATTTT. Encoded protein: CASSLTGLAGGQGTDTQYF.

The chain carries TRBV19 and TRBJ2-7; TRBD1 agrees at 8 bases. Germline V gene data show CDR1 as LNHDA and CDR2 as SQIVND (reference sequence). The CDR3 contains 15 residues. With 7 bases clipped from V and 1 base from J, the junction kept 9 bases outside the gene matches. The CDR3 DNA follows: TGTGCCAGTAAGGTCGGGGACAGGATTTCCTACGAGCAGTACTTC. Protein: CASKVGDRISYEQYF.

In this sample, this clone turned up once. Additional DNA sequences in this sample encode the identical CDR3. V and J are TRBV28 and TRBJ1-5; D not resolved. From germline, CDR1 is MDHEN and CDR2 SYDVKM. Trimming took 8 bases from V and 2 from J, leaving 10 bases between them. The CDR3 sequence is 13 residues long. The CDR3 here is CASSRRGNQPQHF. CDR3 nucleotides: TGTGCCAGCTCAAGACGGGGCAATCAGCCCCAGCATTTT.

The genes are TRBV27 and TRBJ2-6, with 10 bases that match TRBD1. Per germline, CDR1 MNHEY and CDR2 SMNVEV (reference sequence). V was pared by 0 bases and J by 2 bases, with 4 bases of the junction left unmatched. The CDR3 totals 18 residues. CDR3 sequence reads: CASSLSGTGVTGANVLTF. The CDR3 coding sequence is TGTGCCAGCAGTTTATCCGGGACAGGGGTCACTGGGGCCAACGTCCTGACTTTC.

J is TRBJ2-7 and V is TRBV7-9; TRBD2 matches at 9 bases. This CDR3 comprises 15 residues. Germline V CDR1 and CDR2: SEHNR, FQNEAQ (reference sequence). Trimming at V came to 3 bases and at J to 2 bases, leaving 5 bases not matched to a gene. The CDR3 DNA sequence: TGTGCCAGCAGCTTTGGGATAGCGGGGGCCTACGAGCAGTACTTC. Protein sequence: CASSFGIAGAYEQYF.

This clone was observed a single time. The J gene is TRBJ2-7, the V gene TRBV7-2, with TRBD2 identical over 8 bases. The J segment lost 7 bases and the V segment lost 4 bases, leaving 12 bases of the junction unmatched. The CDR3 extends over 15 amino acids. In germline, CDR1 is SGHTA, CDR2 FQGNSA. The CDR3 loop is CASSSVAGFPSEQYF. As DNA, the CDR3 is TGTGCCAGCAGCTCCGTAGCGGGATTCCCCTCTGAGCAGTACTTC.

V gene TRBV5-5 combines with J gene TRBJ1-5; no clear D. CDR1 is SGHKS, CDR2 YYEKEE, per germline (reference sequence). This CDR3 region has 15 residues. Trimming left V 4 bases short and J 0 bases short, with 11 bases between. This CDR3 is CASSPVGNSNQPQHF. In DNA, the CDR3 is TGTGCCAGCAGCCCGGTTGGGAATAGCAATCAGCCCCAGCATTTT.